The 21 T cell receptor beta chains below all came from one sample that was sequenced in a study of OX40 agonist ivuxolimab in advanced cancers. Clones were sequenced by immunoSEQ multiplex PCR, and TCRdb holds only the in-frame ones, with some missing. Of about 55,000 clones in the sample, around 85% were seen once. The input for sequencing was CD4+ or CD8+ T cells sorted from blood, taken in a trial of the OX40 agonist ivuxolimab. Every receptor here comes from an adult with an advanced solid tumor such as melanoma, head and neck, liver or kidney cancer.

The chain has TRBV4-2 and TRBJ2-1; D not certain. The germline V and J ends were trimmed by 4 bases and 6 bases, with 10 bases remaining between them. Germline-derived CDR1 and CDR2 are LGHNA and YNFKEQ. This CDR3 region has 13 residues. CDR3 in amino acids: CASSLPSGNEQFF. Here the CDR3 DNA reads TGTGCCAGCAGCCTCCCGTCGGGCAATGAGCAGTTCTTC.

The chain couples TRBV9 to TRBJ2-3; no definite D call. CDR3 length: 13 residues. Germline values: CDR1 SGDLS, CDR2 YYNGEE. Trimming shortened V by 4 bases and J by 10 bases, and 16 bases separated the two germline ends. CDR3 nucleotide sequence: TGTGCCAGCAGCCGACCCCTAAATAGGGCGCAGTATTTT. This codes for CASSRPLNRAQYF.

This chain links TRBV7-6 with TRBJ1-2, with D possibly TRBD1 on 6 matching bases. The germline V gene has CDR1 SGHVS and CDR2 FNYEAQ. The CDR3 has 14 residues. V lost 5 bases to trimming and J lost 6 bases, with 16 bases between them. The CDR3 protein is CASSSTGGLNGYTF. The CDR3 coding sequence is TGTGCCAGCAGCAGCACGGGGGGCCTTAATGGCTACACCTTC.

The rearrangement links TRBV5-5 to TRBJ1-2; TRBD1 matches at 8 bases. This CDR3 has 16 amino acids. The ends lost 4 bases at V and 3 bases at J; junction bases unmatched: 11. CDR1 is SGHKS, CDR2 YYEKEE, per germline (reference sequence). The CDR3 DNA is TGTGCCAGCAGCCAGGAGACAGGGGTACTTTACTATGGCTACACCTTC. Translated: CASSQETGVLYYGYTF.

The rearrangement links TRBV9 to TRBJ1-5; D is undetermined. The V gene's germline CDR1 is SGDLS and CDR2 YYNGEE. CDR3 length equals 15 residues. V was pared by 2 bases and J by 3 bases, with 12 bases between. This CDR3 reads CASSVTGENNQPQHF. The CDR3 region has the DNA TGTGCCAGCAGCGTTACCGGGGAGAACAATCAGCCCCAGCATTTT.

The rearrangement joins TRBV7-8 to TRBJ2-7; D gene uncertain. Germline V gene lookup returns CDR1 SGHVS and CDR2 FQNEAQ. The CDR3 covers 15 residues. Trimming shortened V by 5 bases and J by 2 bases, and 16 bases separated the two germline ends. The CDR3 nucleotides read TGTGCCAGCAGCGATCGAACAAGTTGGACCTACGAGCAGTACTTC. Translated, it gives CASSDRTSWTYEQYF.

J is TRBJ1-2 and V is TRBV6-1, with D hard to call. The CDR3 extends over 13 amino acids. Germline lookup yields CDR1 MNHNS and CDR2 SASEGT. V was clipped by 1 base and J by 4 bases, with 7 bases between them. DNA of the CDR3: TGTGCCAGCAGTGAAGGGGCGGTCTATGGCTACACCTTC. Encoded protein: CASSEGAVYGYTF.

The table lists this clone with a count of one. V usage is TRBV14 and J usage is TRBJ1-5, with D maybe TRBD1 (5 bases). Germline CDR1 SGHDN, CDR2 FVKESK. Trimming left V 4 bases short and J 4 bases short, with 8 bases between. The CDR3 has 13 amino acids. CDR3 sequence (DNA): TGTGCCAGCAGCCCCTCAGGGAATCAGCCCCAGCATTTT. It is translated as CASSPSGNQPQHF.

This chain uses TRBV11-2 with TRBJ2-7; TRBD1 is a possible D gene (5 bases). The CDR3 runs to 12 residues. Germline-derived CDR1 and CDR2 are SGHAT and FQNNGV. The germline V and J ends were trimmed by 5 bases and 4 bases, with 9 bases remaining between them. This CDR3 is CASSPRQYEQYF. The CDR3, as DNA: TGTGCCAGCAGCCCTCGACAGTACGAGCAGTACTTC.

The chain combines TRBV19 with TRBJ2-3; TRBD1 or TRBD2 may be the D gene (5 bases each). CDR1 is LNHDA, CDR2 SQIVND, per germline (reference sequence). The CDR3 consists of 14 residues. The V end was cut by 0 bases, the J end by 6 bases, with 10 bases between. The CDR3 bases are TGTGCCAGTAGTATAGATCTTGAGGGGGATACGCAGTATTTT. It is translated as CASSIDLEGDTQYF.

The chain recombines TRBV4-3 with TRBJ2-1; a possible D gene is TRBD2 (6 bases). This CDR3 region has 15 residues. V lost 3 bases, J lost 4 bases, and 13 bases lay in between. Germline values: CDR1 LGHNA, CDR2 YSLEER. CDR3 loop: CASSHGDSQYNEQFF. CDR3 sequence (DNA): TGCGCCAGCAGCCACGGGGACTCCCAGTACAATGAGCAGTTCTTC.

This clone occurred once. The chain carries TRBV6-5 and TRBJ1-2, with 7 bases aligning to TRBD1. CDR3 length: 16 amino acids. Germline trimming cut 2 bases from V and 2 bases from J; bases unmatched to any gene: 8. The germline V gene has CDR1 MNHEY and CDR2 SVGAGI. The CDR3 sequence is CASSYVGEGANYGYTF. CDR3 bases: TGTGCCAGCAGTTACGTCGGCGAGGGGGCAAACTATGGCTACACCTTC.

This chain links TRBV19 with TRBJ1-3, with D possibly being TRBD1 (5 bases). V was clipped by 5 bases and J by 3 bases, with 14 bases between them. The CDR3 consists of 15 residues. Germline loops: CDR1 LNHDA, CDR2 SQIVND (reference sequence). The CDR3 reads CASSPDGTFGNTIYF. CDR3 DNA: TGTGCCAGTAGTCCAGACGGGACTTTTGGAAACACCATATATTTT.

The chain combines TRBV27 with TRBJ1-2; 10 bases match TRBD1. CDR1 MNHEY and CDR2 SMNVEV come from the germline V gene (reference sequence). This CDR3 has 15 amino acids. V shed 6 bases, J shed 5 bases, and the junction held 9 bases outside the gene matches. The CDR3 nucleotides are TGTGCCAGCAGCGTGGGACAGGGGAACGGTTATGGCTACACCTTC. The encoded protein is CASSVGQGNGYGYTF.

The chain uses TRBV6-5 and TRBJ2-5, with TRBD2 as a possible D gene (6 bases). Germline CDR1 MNHEY, CDR2 SVGAGI. This CDR3 region has 15 residues. V lost 7 bases and J 2 bases, leaving 17 bases between the germline ends. CDR3 in amino acids: CASTEVVGGQETQYF. CDR3 nucleotides: TGTGCCAGCACCGAGGTGGTGGGGGGACAAGAGACCCAGTACTTC.

V gene TRBV27 combines with J gene TRBJ1-5; 8 bases agree with TRBD1. CDR1 and CDR2 (germline): MNHEY, SMNVEV (reference sequence). Trimming cost V 4 bases and J 4 bases; bases outside gene matches: 3. This CDR3 has 14 residues. DNA of the CDR3: TGTGCCAGCAGTTCATGGACAGGGAATCAGCCCCAGCATTTT. Protein sequence: CASSSWTGNQPQHF.

This chain links TRBV5-4 with TRBJ1-1; weak D call: TRBD1 (6 bases). CDR1 is SGHNT and CDR2 is YYREEE in the germline V gene (reference sequence). V lost 4 bases and J 0 bases, leaving 13 bases between the germline ends. The CDR3 contains 15 residues. The CDR3 DNA reads TGTGCCAGCAGCCCTAACAGGGAGTTGAACACTGAAGCTTTCTTT. Protein product: CASSPNRELNTEAFF.

This rearrangement joins TRBV5-6 to TRBJ2-2; no firm D call. The V gene's germline CDR1 is SGHDT and CDR2 YYEEEE. The CDR3 consists of 15 residues. Trimming stripped 5 bases from V and 1 base from J, with 12 bases between. The CDR3 here is CASSYPWGNTGELFF. The DNA for the CDR3 is TGTGCCAGCAGTTACCCCTGGGGGAACACCGGGGAGCTGTTTTTT.

The genes are TRBV28 and TRBJ1-3; D remains unclear. This CDR3 is 13 amino acids long. The germline V and J ends were trimmed by 7 bases and 4 bases, with 11 bases remaining between them. Looked up from germline, CDR1 is MDHEN and CDR2 is SYDVKM. DNA of the CDR3: TGTGCCAGCACGAGGGCTCTCGGAAACACCATATATTTT. Its translation: CASTRALGNTIYF.

The chain uses TRBV29-1 and TRBJ1-4; D uncertain. There are 16 residues in the CDR3. Per the germline V gene, CDR1 is SQVTM and CDR2 is ANQGSEA. The ends were cut back, 0 bases at V and 1 base at J, with 12 bases in the middle. The CDR3 bases are TGCAGCGTTGAAGATCCGGAAAAGGGAACTAATGAAAAACTGTTTTTT. Amino acid sequence: CSVEDPEKGTNEKLFF.

The genes are TRBV5-8 and TRBJ2-1; D gene uncertain. CDR3 length: 17 amino acids. The V end was cut by 8 bases, the J end by 4 bases, with 25 bases between. Germline CDR1 reads SGHTS; CDR2 reads YDEGEE. This CDR3 is CAREGGTTSSFYNEQFF. CDR3 coding DNA: TGTGCCAGAGAAGGCGGAACGACCTCTTCGTTTTACAATGAGCAGTTCTTC. Full variable domain (outside the CDR3, taken from reference TRBV5-8 and TRBJ2-1): EAGVTQSPTHLIKTRGQQATLRCSPISGHTSVYWYQQALGLGLQFLLWYDEGEERNRGNFPPRFSGRQFPNYSSELNVNALELEDSALYLCAREGGTTSSFYNEQFFGPGTRLTVL.